This T cell receptor beta chain was profiled in a study of PD-1 blockade in classical Hodgkin lymphoma. The CDR3 consists of 14 residues. Germline V lookup: CDR1 SGHRS, CDR2 YFSETQ. V dropped 4 bases and J dropped 5 bases, with 16 bases sitting between them. Remarks on this clone: Its antigen is as yet unknown.

General study findings and limits: In newly diagnosed patients, baseline TCR diversity was reportedly below that of healthy donors. Whatever underlies the repertoire differences (possibly disease activity or prior therapy) remains undefined.

Some clones are missing from TCRdb's copy, which holds only in-frame ones; the method was immunoSEQ multiplex PCR. Here the sample spans roughly 34,000 clones, roughly 94% being singletons. The time point here: newly diagnosed, previously untreated cHL patient sample. Sequencing was done on a sample of peripheral blood mononuclear cells (PBMCs). The receptor comes from a human donor with classical Hodgkin lymphoma. V gene TRBV5-1 combines with J gene TRBJ2-7; D ambiguous. The DNA for the CDR3 is TGCGCCAGCAGCCTGGAGAGTTTAAACAACGAGCAGTACTTC. Amino acids: CASSLESLNNEQYF.